These 22 T cell receptor beta chains were all obtained from the same sample, sequenced in a study of human T cells and chemical hapten exposure (dated by TCRdb to the early 2020s). The time point label for this specimen denotes: pre-sensitization, week 0. The treatment or condition label for this specimen denotes: therapeutic diphenylcyclopropenone sensitization with weekly scalp DPC. Library preparation employed RACE. The run used a NextSeq 500. TCRdb trimmed the raw reads at Q25, called clones with MiXCR and kept productive beta chains. Each entry is one CDR3 protein sequence, shown with its most common DNA and genes. Counted in this sample were 40,000 or so distinct CDR3 sequences; 8% to 11% of them appeared once. About 6.5% of the sample belongs to the ten largest clones. The source material was whole blood, sampled in connection with sensitization to the hapten diphenylcyclopropenone (DPC). Source of these receptors: a man aged 25 to 40 with alopecia areata. Some clones in this sample may be carry-over from other donors' samples.

On this clonotype itself: This may be a read error: a much more frequent sequence differs by one nucleotide. V is TRBV27 and J is TRBJ2-3; tentatively, D is TRBD1 (6 bases). Germline V lookup: CDR1 MNHEY, CDR2 SMNVEV (reference sequence). Deletions cut 3 bases from V and 1 base from J, with 11 bases between. This CDR3 is built from 15 residues. CDR3 DNA sequence: TGTGCCAGCAGTTTTAGTGGACAGTGCACAGATACGCAGTATTTT. Its translation: CASSFSGQCTDTQYF.

This clonotype was observed at least ten times. V and J are TRBV6-1 and TRBJ2-1, with D perhaps TRBD2 (5 bases). With 7 bases removed from V and 3 bases from J, the gap between germline ends came to 16 bases. The CDR3 loop spans 15 amino acids. Germline-derived CDR1 and CDR2 are MNHNS and SASEGT. CDR3 DNA: TGTGCCAGCACCCTGGAGGCGGGTGTCTACAATGAGCAGTTCTTC. This encodes CASTLEAGVYNEQFF.

The sample holds many counts of this clonotype. The V and J genes are TRBV5-1 and TRBJ2-1, with D possibly called TRBD1 or TRBD2 (5 bases each). This CDR3 contains 13 residues. Deletions cut 7 bases from V and 6 bases from J, with 14 bases between. CDR1 SGHRS and CDR2 YFSETQ come from the germline V gene. DNA of the CDR3: TGCGCCAGCCTCGGGGCGACAGTCAATGAGCAGTTCTTC. It is translated as CASLGATVNEQFF.

The chain recombines TRBV7-9 with TRBJ2-3, with a tentative D call TRBD2 (6 bases). The CDR3 has 17 residues. V lost 6 bases and J 2 bases, leaving 21 bases between the germline ends. CDR1 SEHNR and CDR2 FQNEAQ come from the germline V gene (reference sequence). For the CDR3, the DNA is TGTGCCAGCAGTTGGCGGCGGGACCCTAATTCCACAGATACGCAGTATTTT. This codes for CASSWRRDPNSTDTQYF.

In this sample, this clonotype turned up many times. This chain links TRBV7-2 with TRBJ2-5; 13 bases line up with TRBD2. V lost 5 bases and J lost 4; bases outside the gene matches: 4. This CDR3 is 15 amino acids long. The germline gives CDR1 SGHTA, CDR2 FQGNSA. The chain's CDR3 is CASSRTSGSGETQYF. The CDR3 DNA follows: TGTGCCAGCAGCCGGACTAGCGGGAGTGGAGAGACCCAGTACTTC.

This clonotype was counted many times. CDR3 amino acids: CASSLAQSSGANVLTF. CDR3 DNA: TGTGCCAGCAGCTTAGCACAGAGCTCTGGGGCCAACGTCCTGACTTTC. The chain carries TRBV7-9 and TRBJ2-6; D remains unclear. Germline CDR1 is SEHNR and CDR2 is FQNEAQ (reference sequence). CDR3 length: 16 residues. Trimming removed 0 bases from V and 0 bases from J, with 6 bases in between.

There are many counts of this clonotype. The chain is built from TRBV7-3 and TRBJ2-3; D is possibly TRBD1 (6 bases). Trimming removed 1 base at V and 0 bases at J, with 17 bases between. This CDR3 has 18 residues. CDR1 is SGHTA and CDR2 is FQGTGA in the germline V gene. The CDR3 coding sequence is TGTGCCAGCAGCTTAATCGGACAGACTATCTCTAGCACAGATACGCAGTATTTT. The encoded protein is CASSLIGQTISSTDTQYF.

This clonotype was recorded many times. The V call is TRBV6-6, the J call TRBJ1-5; tentative D call: TRBD1 (5 bases). The CDR3 runs to 14 residues. Germline V gene sequence: CDR1 MNHNY, CDR2 SVGAGI (reference sequence). Trimming stripped 4 bases from V and 2 bases from J, with 9 bases between. DNA of the CDR3: TGTGCCAGCAGTTTGTCGACAGGCAATCAGCCCCAGCATTTT. As protein: CASSLSTGNQPQHF.

This chain connects TRBV20-1 to TRBJ1-1; D is ambiguous. This CDR3 is built from 11 residues. Germline V CDR1 and CDR2: DFQATT, SNEGSKA (reference sequence). V lost 1 base and J lost 1, with 1 base in between. CDR3 in DNA: TGCAGTGCTAGAGGGAACACTGAAGCTTTCTTT. Protein: CSARGNTEAFF.

This clonotype was recorded a few times. The V and J genes are TRBV15 and TRBJ2-7; D uncertain. Germline V gene sequence: CDR1 LNHNV, CDR2 YYDKDF (reference sequence). There are 12 residues in the CDR3. Between the trimmed V and J ends, which lost 1 base and 4 bases, there was a span of 5 bases. Here the CDR3 DNA reads TGTGCCACCAGCAGAGTTGGGTACGAGCAGTACGTC. Amino acid sequence: CATSRVGYEQYV.

This clonotype was seen many times. The chain has TRBV5-1 and TRBJ1-1; D remains ambiguous. From germline, CDR1 is SGHRS and CDR2 YFSETQ. V lost 0 bases, J lost 2 bases, and 2 bases lay in between. The CDR3 consists of 12 residues. CDR3 amino acids: CASSLANTEAFF. DNA of the CDR3: TGCGCCAGCAGCTTGGCTAACACTGAAGCTTTCTTT.

V gene TRBV6-5 combines with J gene TRBJ2-1, with D tentatively TRBD2 (5 bases). The germline V and J ends were trimmed by 4 bases and 7 bases, with 8 bases remaining between them. Per the germline V gene, CDR1 is MNHEY and CDR2 is SVGAGI. The CDR3 loop spans 12 amino acids. CDR3 DNA sequence: TGTGCCAGCAGTTCCCGGGGAAATGAGCAGTTCTTC. Protein sequence: CASSSRGNEQFF.

As regards this clonotype: Given a much more abundant clone one base away, this may be a read error. The chain joins TRBV2 to TRBJ1-1, with D maybe TRBD1 (5 bases). V was shortened by 2 bases and J by 12 bases, with 16 bases between the two germline ends. The germline V gene has CDR1 SNHLY and CDR2 FYNNEI. The CDR3 is 13 residues long. CDR3 sequence reads: CASSERAGLGTFF. As DNA, the CDR3 is TGTGCCAGCAGTGAAAGGGCGGGACTTGGAACTTTCTTT.

There are many counts of this clonotype. V and J are TRBV7-9 and TRBJ1-5, with TRBD1 identical over 8 bases. This CDR3 contains 14 residues. Germline V gene data show CDR1 as SEHNR and CDR2 as FQNEAQ (reference sequence). V dropped 1 base and J dropped 5; count of bases not matched to a gene: 1. Here the CDR3 reads CASSLDRGYQPQHF. The DNA of the CDR3 is TGTGCCAGCAGCTTAGACAGGGGGTATCAGCCCCAGCATTTT.

The gene calls are TRBV7-6 and TRBJ2-3; the D gene could be TRBD1 or TRBD2 (6 bases each). The CDR3 length is 15 residues. V was clipped by 0 bases and J by 2 bases, with 9 bases between them. The germline V gene has CDR1 SGHVS and CDR2 FNYEAQ. CDR3 sequence (DNA): TGTGCCAGCAGCTTAGCGTGGGGGGCCACAGATACGCAGTATTTT. Protein: CASSLAWGATDTQYF.

This clonotype was observed many times. The chain is built from TRBV6-5 and TRBJ2-1, with 13 bases fitting TRBD2. CDR1 is MNHEY, CDR2 SVGAGI, per germline. The CDR3 is 15 amino acids. The V and J ends lost 5 bases and 10 bases, in that order; junction bases with no gene match: 8. The CDR3 DNA follows: TGTGCCAGCAGTCACACTAGCGGGGGGGCTTGGGAGCAGTTCTTC. Translated: CASSHTSGGAWEQFF.

The CDR3 region has the DNA TGCAGCGTTGATCCTAGCGGGAGTCAGGGTGAGCAGTTCTTC. This encodes CSVDPSGSQGEQFF. The chain combines TRBV29-1 with TRBJ2-1, with 10 bases lining up with TRBD2. CDR1 is SQVTM, CDR2 ANQGSEA, per germline. The CDR3 is 14 residues long. After removal of 3 bases from V and 9 bases from J, the junction contained 8 bases not matched to a gene.

This clonotype turned up a few times. The V call is TRBV7-6, the J call TRBJ2-5, with D possibly being TRBD1 (6 bases). CDR3 length: 14 residues. Germline values: CDR1 SGHVS, CDR2 FNYEAQ. The V gene lost 5 bases and the J gene lost 1 base, with 11 bases spanning the gap. The DNA of the CDR3 is TGTGCCAGCAGCACTCGGACAGCCCAAGAGACCCAGTACTTC. Encoded protein: CASSTRTAQETQYF.

This chain uses TRBV20-1 with TRBJ2-4, with 7 bases identical to TRBD1. This CDR3 comprises 14 residues. Per the germline V gene, CDR1 is DFQATT and CDR2 is SNEGSKA (reference sequence). V gave up 5 bases and J gave up 2 bases; unmatched junction bases: 6. CDR3 sequence: CSAVHRGPKNIQYF. The CDR3 nucleotides are TGCAGTGCTGTCCACAGGGGACCCAAAAACATTCAGTACTTC.

V gene TRBV27 combines with J gene TRBJ2-5; D remains unclear. Germline CDR1 is MNHEY and CDR2 is SMNVEV (reference sequence). The CDR3 sequence is 11 residues long. The V end lost 8 bases, the J end lost 3 bases, and 7 bases lay between the germline ends. The CDR3 coding sequence is TGTGCCAGCGGCCTCAAAGAGACCCAGTACTTC. As protein: CASGLKETQYF.

In this sample, this clonotype turned up many times. This rearrangement joins TRBV2 to TRBJ1-4; 9 bases are a match to TRBD1. Germline V lookup: CDR1 SNHLY, CDR2 FYNNEI. This CDR3 has 12 residues. Trimming at V came to 5 bases and at J to 11 bases, leaving 3 bases not matched to a gene. The CDR3: CASSFTGGKLFF. In DNA, the CDR3 is TGTGCCAGCAGTTTTACAGGGGGCAAACTGTTTTTT.

The table lists this clonotype with many counts. V and J are TRBV20-1 and TRBJ2-7, with 10 bases matching TRBD1. CDR3 length equals 16 residues. Germline V gene data show CDR1 as DFQATT and CDR2 as SNEGSKA (reference sequence). V lost 0 bases to trimming and J lost 4 bases; unmatched junction nucleotides: 9. CDR3 DNA: TGCAGTGCTAGAGAACGACAGGGGGCGCTAACGTACGAGCAGTACGTC. Protein product: CSARERQGALTYEQYV.